This T cell receptor (beta chain) derives from a study of cytomegalovirus exposure and HLA in healthy donors. The wider study: Unique TCRs numbering some 93 million, obtained from HLA-typed donors, made up an early data release.

The ends lost 5 bases at V and 4 bases at J; junction bases unmatched: 11. The CDR3 is 17 residues long. Germline V gives CDR1 LNHDA, CDR2 SQIVND (reference sequence). The study's findings and limits: A later analysis showed that HLA-associated TCR beta chains had undergone more clonal expansion than equally common others.

The PCR had 60 Vbeta and 13 Jbeta primers. Sequenced by immunoSEQ multiplex PCR; TCRdb stores in-frame clones only, minus some. Of roughly 120,000 clones detected, approximately 60% appear once; the ten largest clones hold 2% to 2.5%. Regarding this clone: Its antigen is not known.

The TCR was taken from a young woman in good health and CMV-seronegative. The gene calls are TRBV19 and TRBJ1-1; 12 bases map to TRBD1. The sequenced material came from PBMCs. CDR3 sequence reads: CASSVGTGGRLFTEAFF. DNA of the CDR3: TGTGCCAGTAGTGTAGGGACAGGGGGCAGGCTTTTCACTGAAGCTTTCTTT.